These 30 T cell receptor beta chains originate from one sample sequenced in a study of T cells after yellow fever vaccination. TCRdb analysed the 5' RACE reads with MiXCR anew, one entry per CDR3 protein. Of about 340,000 distinct CDR3 sequences listed, approximately 12% are singletons. The sample here was CD4+ T cells sorted from PBMCs, taken 15 days after the yellow fever booster vaccination. These receptors all stem from a man aged 18 to 30 who received the YFV17D yellow fever vaccine.

V gene TRBV7-2 combines with J gene TRBJ2-5, with TRBD2 matching over 13 bases. CDR1 is SGHTA, CDR2 FQGNSA, per germline. The CDR3 is 15 amino acids. The V gene end was trimmed by 6 bases and the J gene end by 5 bases; junction bases not matched to a gene: 6. CDR3 protein: CASRELAGGVETQYF. The CDR3 DNA reads as TGTGCCAGCAGAGAACTAGCGGGGGGGGTTGAGACCCAGTACTTC.

This clonotype was counted at least ten times. The rearrangement joins TRBV5-1 to TRBJ2-1; tentatively, D is TRBD2 (7 bases). The CDR3 is made up of 14 amino acids. The V end lost 3 bases, the J end lost 6 bases, and 13 bases lay between the germline ends. Germline V gives CDR1 SGHRS, CDR2 YFSETQ. The CDR3 coding sequence is TGCGCCAGCAGCTACGGGGGGCCCCCCAATGAGCAGTTCTTC. It is translated as CASSYGGPPNEQFF. Based on the CDR3 plus reference TRBV5-1 and TRBJ2-1, the full variable domain is KAGVTQTPRYLIKTRGQQVTLSCSPISGHRSVSWYQQTPGQGLQFLFEYFSETQRNKGNFPGRFSGRQFSNSRSEMNVSTLELGDSALYLCASSYGGPPNEQFFGPGTRLTVL.

The rearrangement joins TRBV19 to TRBJ1-2; TRBD1 is a possible D gene (6 bases). V lost 9 bases and J lost 8, with 22 bases in between. The length of the CDR3 is 14 residues. CDR1 and CDR2 (germline): LNHDA, SQIVND (reference sequence). The CDR3 DNA follows: TGTGCCAGCTCCTATGGGGGCCGGCTTTCCGGCTACACCTTC. Amino acids: CASSYGGRLSGYTF.

The chain joins TRBV11-3 to TRBJ2-2, with D perhaps given as TRBD1 or TRBD2 (5 bases each). Trimming pared 4 bases from V and 6 bases from J, leaving 15 bases between. Per the germline V gene, CDR1 is SGHNT and CDR2 is YENEEA. The CDR3 totals 15 residues. The DNA for the CDR3 is TGTGCCAGCAGCTCCGGGACCCCGCGGGCCGGGGAGCTGTTTTTT. Translating it yields CASSSGTPRAGELFF.

V gene TRBV29-1 combines with J gene TRBJ2-7, with 9 bases that match TRBD1. This CDR3 is 13 amino acids long. Germline CDR1 SQVTM, CDR2 ANQGSEA. DNA for the CDR3: TGCAGAGCCACGGGACAGGGAATCGGCGAGCAGTACGTC. Its protein product is CRATGQGIGEQYV.

The chain has TRBV20-1 and TRBJ1-2; D is unclear. Trimming shortened V by 3 bases and J by 2 bases, and 7 bases separated the two germline ends. The CDR3 length is 12 residues. Germline V lookup: CDR1 DFQATT, CDR2 SNEGSKA (reference sequence). The DNA of the CDR3 is TGCAGTGCTAGGCAGACAAACTATGGCTACACCTTC. This encodes CSARQTNYGYTF.

V is TRBV6-5 and J is TRBJ1-2, with D uncertain. Germline values: CDR1 MNHEY, CDR2 SVGAGI. This CDR3 comprises 15 residues. V shed 2 bases and J shed 4 bases, with 14 bases lying between them. DNA for the CDR3: TGTGCCAGCAGTTACCCCGGGAGTTCGATCTATGGCTACACCTTC. Encoded protein: CASSYPGSSIYGYTF.

This clonotype was counted only a few times. The chain uses TRBV9 and TRBJ1-1; D uncertain. This CDR3 spans 15 amino acids. The germline V and J ends were trimmed by 4 bases and 3 bases, with 16 bases remaining between them. CDR1 is SGDLS, CDR2 YYNGEE, per germline. DNA for the CDR3: TGTGCCAGCAGCCCTCGTAGGCATGGAGACACTGAAGCTTTCTTT. Its protein is CASSPRRHGDTEAFF.

The V and J genes are TRBV7-9 and TRBJ1-1; D possibly corresponds to TRBD1 (6 bases). V was cut by 1 base and J by 5 bases, with 11 bases left in between. This CDR3 has 14 amino acids. Germline V gene data show CDR1 as SEHNR and CDR2 as FQNEAQ (reference sequence). The CDR3 DNA is TGTGCCAGCAGCTTAGTCCAGGGGAAGACTGAAGCTTTCTTT. The encoded protein is CASSLVQGKTEAFF.

This clonotype was seen a handful of times. The rearrangement uses TRBV18 and TRBJ1-4, with 7 bases that match TRBD1. The germline gives CDR1 KGHSH, CDR2 LQKENI. V shed 4 bases and J 8 bases; nucleotides not matched to a gene: 7. The CDR3 length is 14 residues. The DNA for the CDR3 is TGTGCCAGCTCACGACGGAGGGACAGCGAAAAACTGTTTTTT. It is translated as CASSRRRDSEKLFF. The whole variable domain, filled in from reference TRBV18 and TRBJ1-4, reads NAGVMQNPRHLVRRRGQEARLRCSPMKGHSHVYWYRQLPEEGLKFMVYLQKENIIDESGMPKERFSAEFPKEGPSILRIQQVVRGDSAAYFCASSRRRDSEKLFFGSGTQLSVL.

This clonotype was observed at least ten times. The V gene is TRBV10-3, the J gene TRBJ2-7; the D is unclear. V shed 0 bases and J shed 1 base, with 19 bases lying between them. Per the germline V gene, CDR1 is ENHRY and CDR2 is SYGVKD. This CDR3 has 18 residues. CDR3 coding DNA: TGTGCCATCAGTGAGTCGGGTATCACGGAATTTGGATCCTACGAGCAGTACTTC. Its translation is CAISESGITEFGSYEQYF.

A few counts support this clonotype. The chain carries TRBV9 and TRBJ2-2, with TRBD1 matching 8 bases. The germline gives CDR1 SGDLS, CDR2 YYNGEE. The CDR3 loop spans 16 amino acids. Trimming removed 0 bases from V and 5 bases from J; junction bases left unmatched: 6. The CDR3 DNA reads as TGTGCCAGCAGCGTAGATTTCCAGGGGGCGACCGGGGAGCTGTTTTTT. Translation gives CASSVDFQGATGELFF. The full variable domain, rest sourced from reference TRBV9 and TRBJ2-2, is DSGVTQTPKHLITATGQRVTLRCSPRSGDLSVYWYQQSLDQGLQFLIQYYNGEERAKGNILERFSAQQFPDLHSELNLSSLELGDSALYFCASSVDFQGATGELFFGEGSRLTVL.

This clonotype was found a few times. The chain is built from TRBV2 and TRBJ1-4, with 8 bases lining up with TRBD1. This CDR3 has 15 amino acids. Germline loops: CDR1 SNHLY, CDR2 FYNNEI. V lost 6 bases, J lost 2 bases, and 5 bases stayed unmatched. For the CDR3, the DNA is TGTGCCAGCAGGGGACAGGTCGCGACTAATGAAAAACTGTTTTTT. Protein sequence: CASRGQVATNEKLFF.

This clonotype appeared a few times. The rearrangement joins TRBV7-6 to TRBJ1-5; D perhaps matches TRBD1 (6 bases). This CDR3 is built from 13 residues. Trimming pared 1 base from V and 9 bases from J, leaving 10 bases between. Germline V lookup: CDR1 SGHVS, CDR2 FNYEAQ. The CDR3 DNA sequence: TGTGCCAGCAGCTTAGACAGGGTTACGCCCCAGCATTTT. It yields the protein CASSLDRVTPQHF.

This chain connects TRBV7-2 to TRBJ2-7; D is undetermined. Trimming removed 5 bases at V and 3 bases at J, with 11 bases between. The germline CDR1 and CDR2 sequences are SGHTA and FQGNSA. This CDR3 has 13 residues. CDR3 protein: CASSLNSHYEQYF. CDR3 DNA: TGTGCCAGCAGCCTCAACAGCCACTACGAGCAGTACTTC.

In its sample, this clonotype was seen a few times. The rearrangement links TRBV9 to TRBJ2-5; TRBD2 matches 10 bases. From germline, CDR1 is SGDLS and CDR2 YYNGEE. The V gene end was trimmed by 3 bases and the J gene end by 4 bases; junction bases not matched to a gene: 15. CDR3 length: 18 residues. The CDR3 DNA follows: TGTGCCAGCAGCGCAGGAGTTACCGGGACTAGCGAAGGAGAGACCCAGTACTTC. Its protein is CASSAGVTGTSEGETQYF.

V gene TRBV7-9 combines with J gene TRBJ2-7; D possibly uses TRBD1 or TRBD2 (5 bases each). The CDR3 sequence is 14 residues long. V was trimmed by 7 bases and J by 5 bases, leaving 18 bases between them. Germline V gives CDR1 SEHNR, CDR2 FQNEAQ (reference sequence). The CDR3 nucleotides read TGTGCCAGCAATCCGACACTCGAGGGGAACGAGCAGTACGTC. Encoded protein: CASNPTLEGNEQYV.

CDR3 protein: CSVWTYEKLFF. The CDR3 region has the DNA TGCAGCGTTTGGACGTATGAAAAACTGTTTTTT. This chain links TRBV29-1 with TRBJ1-4; unclear D gene. V shed 5 bases and J shed 6 bases, with 7 bases lying between them. The CDR3 length is 11 residues. Germline assignment: CDR1 SQVTM and CDR2 ANQGSEA.

In its sample, this clonotype was seen a few times. The chain is built from TRBV20-1 and TRBJ1-1, with D perhaps matching TRBD1 (5 bases). Between the trimmed V and J ends, which lost 5 bases and 9 bases, there was a span of 13 bases. The CDR3 spans 11 residues. Germline V gives CDR1 DFQATT, CDR2 SNEGSKA (reference sequence). The CDR3 DNA follows: TGCAGTGCTGGGGCCGGTAGGAAAGCTTTCTTT. It translates to CSAGAGRKAFF.

This clonotype has at least ten counts. V and J are TRBV6-2 or TRBV6-3 and TRBJ2-5; D tentatively fits TRBD1 or TRBD2 (7 bases each). CDR3 length: 13 residues. V was clipped by 6 bases and J by 5 bases, with 13 bases between them. CDR1 and CDR2 (germline): MNHEY, SVGEGT. The chain's CDR3 is CASSPGGAETQYF. The CDR3 bases are TGTGCCAGCAGCCCAGGGGGGGCGGAGACCCAGTACTTC.

V is TRBV5-1 and J is TRBJ2-1; 10 bases line up with TRBD1. Germline loops: CDR1 SGHRS, CDR2 YFSETQ. The CDR3 is made up of 14 amino acids. V shed 4 bases and J 7 bases; nucleotides not matched to a gene: 5. CDR3 nucleotides: TGCGCCAGCAGCCTGTGGACAGGGGGGAATGAGCAGTTCTTC. Translated: CASSLWTGGNEQFF.

The chain is built from TRBV24-1 and TRBJ2-3; D is perhaps TRBD2 (7 bases). Germline V gives CDR1 KGHDR, CDR2 SFDVKD. Trimming shortened V by 4 bases and J by 4 bases, and 17 bases separated the two germline ends. The CDR3 covers 16 residues. In nucleotides, the CDR3 is TGTGCCACCAGTGAACTGGGGGGGGGCCGGGCAGATACGCAGTATTTT. Residues: CATSELGGGRADTQYF.

This chain uses TRBV4-1 with TRBJ1-4; 12 nucleotides match TRBD1. The length of the CDR3 is 17 residues. With V trimmed by 0 bases and J by 5 bases, 4 bases remained unmatched. The germline V gene has CDR1 MGHRA and CDR2 YSYEKL. In DNA, the CDR3 is TGCGCCAGCAGCCAAGATCCCGGGACAGGGGGCAATGAAAAACTGTTTTTT. This translates into CASSQDPGTGGNEKLFF.

CDR3: CASSLAPLGQTGELFF. In DNA form, the CDR3 reads TGTGCCAGCAGCTTAGCACCGCTCGGACAGACCGGGGAGCTGTTTTTT. The chain is built from TRBV7-2 and TRBJ2-2; possible D gene TRBD1, 6 bases. Trimming stripped 0 bases from V and 5 bases from J, with 13 bases between. In germline, CDR1 is SGHTA, CDR2 FQGNSA. This CDR3 region has 16 residues.

This rearrangement joins TRBV18 to TRBJ2-1; D uncertain. CDR1 is KGHSH and CDR2 is LQKENI in the germline V gene. The CDR3 is 15 amino acids. V dropped 2 bases and J dropped 3 bases, with 11 bases sitting between them. Written as DNA, the CDR3 is TGTGCCAGCTCACCAGCCCCAAAGGGCTACAATGAGCAGTTCTTC. Translation: CASSPAPKGYNEQFF.

The chain is built from TRBV20-1 and TRBJ2-7, with 8 bases fitting TRBD2. Germline loops: CDR1 DFQATT, CDR2 SNEGSKA (reference sequence). The CDR3 runs 12 residues. J lost 6 bases, V lost 5 bases, and 6 bases had no gene match. The chain's CDR3 is CSAWGSGSEQYF. The DNA of the CDR3 is TGCAGTGCTTGGGGAAGCGGGAGCGAGCAGTACTTC.

There are a few counts of this clonotype. The chain is built from TRBV7-2 and TRBJ1-3; maybe TRBD1 (6 bases). V gave up 0 bases and J gave up 0 bases, with 6 bases separating them. Germline CDR1 reads SGHTA; CDR2 reads FQGNSA. The CDR3 has 15 residues. DNA of the CDR3: TGTGCCAGCAGCTTAGCAGGGGGCTCTGGAAACACCATATATTTT. Its translation: CASSLAGGSGNTIYF.

This clonotype occurred many times. The chain links TRBV7-2 to TRBJ1-1, with no clear D. V shed 5 bases and J shed 5 bases, with 6 bases lying between them. The CDR3 has 11 amino acids. CDR1 SGHTA and CDR2 FQGNSA come from the germline V gene. This CDR3 reads CASSRQTEAFF. The CDR3 DNA reads as TGTGCCAGCAGCCGCCAAACTGAAGCTTTCTTT.

This chain connects TRBV6-2 or TRBV6-3 to TRBJ2-4; D possibly corresponds to TRBD1 (5 bases). This CDR3 region has 14 residues. V was pared by 2 bases and J by 0 bases, with 5 bases between. CDR1 is MNHEY, CDR2 SVGEGT, per germline. In DNA form, the CDR3 reads TGTGCCAGCAGTTACAGGGGAGCCAAAAACATTCAGTACTTC. This sequence encodes CASSYRGAKNIQYF.

V gene TRBV15 combines with J gene TRBJ2-3; D ambiguous. V was clipped by 5 bases and J by 6 bases, with 9 bases between them. In germline, CDR1 is LNHNV, CDR2 YYDKDF (reference sequence). CDR3 size: 12 residues. The DNA of the CDR3 is TGTGCCACCAGCCCTTCGGTGGATACGCAGTATTTT. Translated, it gives CATSPSVDTQYF.